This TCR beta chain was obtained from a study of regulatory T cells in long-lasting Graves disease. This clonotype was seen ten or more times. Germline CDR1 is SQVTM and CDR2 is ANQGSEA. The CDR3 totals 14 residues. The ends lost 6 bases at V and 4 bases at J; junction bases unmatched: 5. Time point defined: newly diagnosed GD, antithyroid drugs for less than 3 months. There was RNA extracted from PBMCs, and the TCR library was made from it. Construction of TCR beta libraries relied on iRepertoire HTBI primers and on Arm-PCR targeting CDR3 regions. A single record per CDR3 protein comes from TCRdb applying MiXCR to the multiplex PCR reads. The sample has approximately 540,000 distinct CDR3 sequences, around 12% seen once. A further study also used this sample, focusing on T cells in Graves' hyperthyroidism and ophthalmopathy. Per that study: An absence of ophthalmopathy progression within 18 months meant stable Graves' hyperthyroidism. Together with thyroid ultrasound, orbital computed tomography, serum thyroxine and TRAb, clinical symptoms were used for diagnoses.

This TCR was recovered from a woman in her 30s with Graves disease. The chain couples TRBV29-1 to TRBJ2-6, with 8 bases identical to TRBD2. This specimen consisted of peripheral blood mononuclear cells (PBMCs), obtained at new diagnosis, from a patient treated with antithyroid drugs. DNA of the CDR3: TGCAGCGTCAGACTAGCGACAGGGGCCAACGTCCTGACTTTC. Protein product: CSVRLATGANVLTF.